The entry below describes one T cell receptor (beta chain). Produced via immunoSEQ multiplex PCR; TCRdb's table is partial and in-frame only. Seen here are approximately 100,000 clones, 88% observed once, and the top ten hold around 6.5%. There are 14 residues in the CDR3. Germline V gene sequence: CDR1 LNHDA, CDR2 SQIVND (reference sequence). The germline V and J ends were trimmed by 10 bases and 4 bases, with 19 bases remaining between them. The data derive from a study of blood T cell repertoires in COVID-19. V and J are TRBV19 and TRBJ1-1; weak D call: TRBD1 (5 bases). This TCR was recovered from a woman aged 55-69 years with acute or convalescent COVID-19. Sequenced sample: peripheral blood. The CDR3 DNA follows: TGTGCCACCGGCGGGGGGAATTGGGGCACTGAAGCTTTCTTT. Its translation is CATGGGNWGTEAFF. Looking up the rest from reference TRBV19 and TRBJ1-1 gives the full variable domain: DGGITQSPKYLFRKEGQNVTLSCEQNLNHDAMYWYRQDPGQGLRLIYYSQIVNDFQKGDIAEGYSVSREKKESFPLTVTSAQKNPTAFYLCATGGGNWGTEAFFGQGTRLTVV.